This T cell receptor beta chain was captured by sequencing in a study of blood T cells in healthy people across ages. The use of a sample-barcoded 5' primer and a J-beta primer mix characterized a second PCR of roughly 6 to 11 cycles. Each cDNA molecule was tagged by a template-switch adaptor with 12 random nucleotides. MiXCR was run by TCRdb on the 5' RACE reads, yielding one entry per CDR3 protein. The repertoire holds hundreds of thousands of distinct CDR3 sequences, with 58% as singletons. Sequenced material: blood. This TCR was sampled from a man between 60 and 75 years old in good health.

For the CDR3, the DNA is TGTGCCAGCAGTCAATTGGGAGCGCACGAGCAGTACTTC. It translates to CASSQLGAHEQYF. The rearrangement uses TRBV27 and TRBJ2-5; tentatively, D is TRBD2 (5 bases). The end of the DNA is better explained by TRBJ2-7, so the J call may be wrong. CDR1 MNHEY and CDR2 SMNVEV come from the germline V gene (reference sequence). The CDR3 extends over 13 amino acids.